This T cell receptor (beta chain) was profiled in a study of glioma-infiltrating T cells. Using RNA template, CDR3s of TCR alpha and beta were amplified with iRepertoire arm-PCR. One-step reverse transcription and amplification started from around 100-400 ng of tissue mRNA or PBMC total RNA. Each CDR3 protein gets one entry after TCRdb re-called the multiplex PCR reads with MiXCR. The top ten clones hold about a quarter of a sample with roughly 130,000 distinct CDR3 sequences, approximately 26% of them seen once. Broader study findings: Only very few CDR3 sequences appeared in both tissue and blood. Above-expected tissue-blood divergence occurred in all gliomas, most in low-grade ones.

After removal of 8 bases from V and 1 base from J, the junction contained 7 bases not matched to a gene. Germline CDR1 and CDR2: SNHLY and FYNNEI. The CDR3 is 15 residues long. Turning to this clonotype: Its target is not known.

The sequence was collected from a human donor with low-grade glioma or glioblastoma, undergoing nonglioma brain surgery, or in good health (not recorded which). The chain links TRBV2 to TRBJ2-3; 9 nucleotides line up with TRBD1. Sequencing was done on a sample of glioma tissue, nonneoplastic brain tissue, or PBMCs (not recorded which). The CDR3 region has the DNA TGTGCCAGCCATCGGACAGGGGTGGGCACAGATACGCAGTATTTT. It codes for CASHRTGVGTDTQYF. Looking up the rest from reference TRBV2 and TRBJ2-3 gives the full variable domain: EPEVTQTPSHQVTQMGQEVILRCVPISNHLYFYWYRQILGQKVEFLVSFYNNEISEKSEIFDDQFSVERPDGSNFTLKIRSTKLEDSAMYFCASHRTGVGTDTQYFGPGTRLTVL.